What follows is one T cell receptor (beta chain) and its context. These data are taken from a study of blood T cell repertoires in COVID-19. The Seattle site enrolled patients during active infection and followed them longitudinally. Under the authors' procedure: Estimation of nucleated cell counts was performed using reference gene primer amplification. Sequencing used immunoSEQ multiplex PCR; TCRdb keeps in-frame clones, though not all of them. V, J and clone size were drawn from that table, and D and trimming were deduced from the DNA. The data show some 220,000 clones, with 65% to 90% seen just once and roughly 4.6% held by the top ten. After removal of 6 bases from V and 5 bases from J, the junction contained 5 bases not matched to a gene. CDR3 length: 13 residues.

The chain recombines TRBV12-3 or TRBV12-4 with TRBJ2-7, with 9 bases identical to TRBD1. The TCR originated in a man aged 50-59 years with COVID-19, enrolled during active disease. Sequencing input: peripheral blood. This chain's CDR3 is CASRYGQGHEQYF. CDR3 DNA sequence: TGTGCCAGCAGATATGGACAGGGGCACGAGCAGTACTTC.